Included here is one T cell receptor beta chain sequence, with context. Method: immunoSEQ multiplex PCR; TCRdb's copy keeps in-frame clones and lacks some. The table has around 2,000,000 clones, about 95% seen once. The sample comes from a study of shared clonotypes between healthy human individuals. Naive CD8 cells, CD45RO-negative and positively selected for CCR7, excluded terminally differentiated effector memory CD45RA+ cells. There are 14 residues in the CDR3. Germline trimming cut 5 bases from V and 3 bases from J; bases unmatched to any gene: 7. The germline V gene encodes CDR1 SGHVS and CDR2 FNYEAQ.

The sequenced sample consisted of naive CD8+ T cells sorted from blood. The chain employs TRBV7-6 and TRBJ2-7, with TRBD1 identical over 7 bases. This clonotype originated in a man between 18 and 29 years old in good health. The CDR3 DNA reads TGTGCCAGCAGCCTCCGGGACAGTCACTACGAGCAGTACTTC. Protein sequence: CASSLRDSHYEQYF.